The rows below give T cell receptor beta chains drawn from one sample of a study of shared clonotypes between healthy human individuals. Profiled with immunoSEQ multiplex PCR; TCRdb holds only in-frame clones, not every one. Here the sample spans fewer than 850,000 clones, less than 80% being singletons. What was sequenced was memory CD4+ T cells sorted from blood. The origin of the receptors is a woman aged 25 to 39 in good health. The conserved cysteine and the conserved F or W are not part of the CDR3 here.

TRBJ1-1,TRBV19,ASRWNTEAF
TRBJ1-2,TRBV28,ASSDARDRSYYGYT
TRBJ1-5,TRBV18,ASSYRGENQPQH
TRBJ2-1,TRBV28,ASSPGTGWWNEQF
TRBJ2-7,TRBV6-5,ASSSLAGAGQY
TRBJ2-1,TRBV28,ASNKADRGQEQF
TRBJ1-1,TRBV11-3,ASSLEQGTEAF
TRBJ1-2,TRBV18,ASSPFGVRGDYGYT
TRBJ2-3,TRBV29-1,SVRPGFGTDTQY
TRBJ2-2,TRBV19,ASTSSGPNTGELF
TRBJ1-6,TRBV19,ASSQQGPNSPLH
TRBJ1-1,TRBV10-2,ASSELSGQGSLMNTEAF
TRBJ1-3,TRBV15,ATSPFSPTSGNTIY
TRBJ1-5,TRBV30,AWSVGQGGYQPQH
TRBJ2-3,TRBV11-2,ASSPARTSTTDTQY
TRBJ1-4,TRBV18,ASSPGWGSNEKLF
TRBJ1-1,TRBV5-1,ASSLGWDRDTF
TRBJ1-5,TRBV7-2,ASSLAGPVGNQPQH
TRBJ2-2,TRBV15,ATSRSGTGAGELF
TRBJ2-4,TRBV19,ASSISHSLAKNIQY
TRBJ2-7,TRBV5-8,ASSSPPGEQY
TRBJ2-7,TRBV25-1,ASRGQGIPEQY
TRBJ1-2,TRBV27,ASSQLRGLDYGYT